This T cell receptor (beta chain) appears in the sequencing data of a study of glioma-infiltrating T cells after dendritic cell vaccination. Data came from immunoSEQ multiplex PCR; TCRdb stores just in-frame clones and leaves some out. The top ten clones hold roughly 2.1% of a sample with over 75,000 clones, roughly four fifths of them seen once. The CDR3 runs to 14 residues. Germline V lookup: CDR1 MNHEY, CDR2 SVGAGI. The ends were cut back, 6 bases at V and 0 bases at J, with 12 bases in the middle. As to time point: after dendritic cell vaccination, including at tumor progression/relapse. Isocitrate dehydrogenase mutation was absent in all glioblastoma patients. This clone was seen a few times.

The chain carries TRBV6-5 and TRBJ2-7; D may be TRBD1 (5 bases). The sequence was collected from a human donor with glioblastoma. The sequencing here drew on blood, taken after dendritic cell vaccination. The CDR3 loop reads CASRGQELSYEQYF. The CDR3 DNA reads TGTGCCAGCAGGGGGCAGGAACTCTCCTACGAGCAGTACTTC.